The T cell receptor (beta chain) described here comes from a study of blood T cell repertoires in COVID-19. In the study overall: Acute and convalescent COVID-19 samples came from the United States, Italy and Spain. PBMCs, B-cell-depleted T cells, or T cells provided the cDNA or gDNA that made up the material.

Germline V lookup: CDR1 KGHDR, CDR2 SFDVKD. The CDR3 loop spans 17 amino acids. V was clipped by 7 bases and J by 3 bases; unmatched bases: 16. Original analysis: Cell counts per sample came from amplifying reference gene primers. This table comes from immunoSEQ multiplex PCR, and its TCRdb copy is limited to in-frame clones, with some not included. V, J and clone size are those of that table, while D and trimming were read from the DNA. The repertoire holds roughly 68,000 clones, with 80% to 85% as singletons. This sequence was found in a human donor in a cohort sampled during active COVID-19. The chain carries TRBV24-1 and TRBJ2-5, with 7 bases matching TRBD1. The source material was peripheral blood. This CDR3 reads CATSDNPPTGTKETQYF. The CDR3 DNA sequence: TGTGCCACCAGCGATAACCCGCCGACAGGGACGAAAGAGACCCAGTACTTC.